Listed below are T cell receptor beta chains from one sample, sequenced in a study of T cell responses to AZD1222 COVID-19 vaccine. This table comes from immunoSEQ multiplex PCR, and its TCRdb copy is limited to in-frame clones, with some not included. The sample lists roughly 130,000 clones; 91% were seen once. The sample in question was peripheral blood, obtained on day 0 of AZD1222 vaccination. Receptors were obtained from an adult in good health. CDR3s include the opening cysteine and the closing phenylalanine or tryptophan. The order of the fields is J gene, V gene, D gene, clone size, CDR3 protein, CDR3 DNA. D genes are given only for firm matches. Rows give clone size only sometimes, using once, few, many, or a class for an expanded clone.

j_call: TRBJ1-2
v_call: TRBV9
d_call: NA
clone_size: NA
cdr3_aa: CASSVEDGWDYGYTF
cdr3_nt: TGTGCCAGCAGCGTAGAGGACGGATGGGACTATGGCTACACCTTC

j_call: TRBJ2-1
v_call: TRBV7-6
d_call: TRBD2
clone_size: few
cdr3_aa: CASSLFAGGPSEQFF
cdr3_nt: TGTGCCAGCAGCTTATTTGCGGGAGGGCCGAGTGAGCAGTTCTTC

j_call: TRBJ1-5
v_call: TRBV2
d_call: NA
clone_size: NA
cdr3_aa: CASRSGSLAPQHF
cdr3_nt: TGTGCCAGCAGAAGCGGATCGCTAGCGCCCCAGCATTTT

j_call: TRBJ1-6
v_call: TRBV7-2
d_call: TRBD1
clone_size: NA
cdr3_aa: CASSTKDRDNNSPLHF
cdr3_nt: TGTGCCAGCAGCACCAAAGACAGGGACAATAATTCACCCCTCCACTTT

j_call: TRBJ2-1
v_call: TRBV12-5
d_call: NA
clone_size: NA
cdr3_aa: CASGLGAGIEFF
cdr3_nt: TGTGCTAGTGGTTTAGGGGCGGGGATTGAGTTCTTC

j_call: TRBJ2-7
v_call: TRBV24-1
d_call: NA
clone_size: NA
cdr3_aa: CATSDWGLRESRSEQYF
cdr3_nt: TGTGCCACCAGTGATTGGGGTTTAAGGGAAAGTAGGTCCGAGCAGTACTTC

j_call: TRBJ1-3
v_call: TRBV12-2
d_call: NA
clone_size: NA
cdr3_aa: CASRLLHRDRGPSSSGNTIYF
cdr3_nt: TGTGCAAGTCGCTTACTCCACCGGGACAGGGGGCCATCGTCCTCTGGAAACACCATATATTTT

j_call: TRBJ2-5
v_call: TRBV5-1
d_call: NA
clone_size: NA
cdr3_aa: CASSLGAGLGETQYF
cdr3_nt: TGCGCCAGCAGCTTGGGGGCGGGACTGGGAGAGACCCAGTACTTC

j_call: TRBJ1-6
v_call: TRBV18
d_call: NA
clone_size: NA
cdr3_aa: CASSPYGERSPLHF
cdr3_nt: TGTGCCAGCTCACCTTACGGGGAACGGTCACCCCTCCACTTT

j_call: TRBJ1-1
v_call: TRBV11-3
d_call: NA
clone_size: NA
cdr3_aa: CASSLFDGTEAFF
cdr3_nt: TGTGCCAGCAGCTTATTTGATGGCACTGAAGCTTTCTTT

j_call: TRBJ2-7
v_call: TRBV9
d_call: TRBD1
clone_size: NA
cdr3_aa: CASSLRQGATYEQYF
cdr3_nt: TGTGCCAGCAGCTTACGACAGGGGGCTACCTACGAGCAGTACTTC

j_call: TRBJ2-3
v_call: TRBV3-1/TRBV3-2
d_call: NA
clone_size: once
cdr3_aa: CASSRSVGGANTQYF
cdr3_nt: TGTGCCAGCAGCCGGTCCGTAGGGGGGGCAAATACGCAGTATTTT

j_call: TRBJ2-1
v_call: TRBV10-3
d_call: NA
clone_size: NA
cdr3_aa: CAISESSSYNEQFF
cdr3_nt: TGTGCCATCTCCGAGTCGAGCTCCTACAATGAGCAGTTCTTC

j_call: TRBJ1-2
v_call: TRBV24-1
d_call: NA
clone_size: NA
cdr3_aa: CATSDLDDGYTF
cdr3_nt: TGTGCCACCAGTGACCTAGACGATGGCTACACCTTC

j_call: TRBJ2-5
v_call: TRBV7-3
d_call: NA
clone_size: few
cdr3_aa: CASSSPEGGQETQYF
cdr3_nt: TGTGCCAGCAGCTCCCCCGAGGGCGGCCAAGAGACCCAGTACTTC

j_call: TRBJ1-1
v_call: TRBV5-4
d_call: NA
clone_size: NA
cdr3_aa: CASSPGGSTEAFF
cdr3_nt: TGTGCCAGCAGCCCGGGGGGGAGCACTGAAGCTTTCTTT

j_call: TRBJ2-7
v_call: TRBV5-4
d_call: TRBD1
clone_size: once
cdr3_aa: CASSPGTGGPYEQYF
cdr3_nt: TGTGCCAGCAGCCCCGGGACAGGGGGCCCCTACGAGCAGTACTTC

j_call: TRBJ1-2
v_call: TRBV10-3
d_call: NA
clone_size: NA
cdr3_aa: CAISDDIPKGGGYTF
cdr3_nt: TGTGCCATCAGTGATGACATACCGAAGGGGGGTGGCTACACCTTC

j_call: TRBJ2-1
v_call: TRBV10-3
d_call: TRBD2
clone_size: NA
cdr3_aa: CAITSGRRISRDEQFF
cdr3_nt: TGTGCCATCACTAGCGGGAGAAGGATTAGCCGCGATGAGCAGTTCTTC

j_call: TRBJ1-6
v_call: TRBV13
d_call: NA
clone_size: NA
cdr3_aa: CASSLAGSNSPLHF
cdr3_nt: TGTGCCAGCAGCTTGGCAGGATCAAATTCACCCCTCCACTTT

j_call: TRBJ1-1
v_call: TRBV3-1/TRBV3-2
d_call: NA
clone_size: NA
cdr3_aa: CASIQSRGGWTEAFF
cdr3_nt: TGTGCCAGCATCCAGTCCAGGGGAGGTTGGACTGAAGCTTTCTTT

j_call: TRBJ1-4
v_call: TRBV6-5
d_call: NA
clone_size: NA
cdr3_aa: CASSPVAPEKLFF
cdr3_nt: TGTGCCAGCAGCCCGGTGGCACCTGAAAAACTGTTTTTT

j_call: TRBJ2-7
v_call: TRBV19
d_call: NA
clone_size: NA
cdr3_aa: CASSSASMGYEQYF
cdr3_nt: TGTGCCAGTAGTTCGGCTAGTATGGGCTACGAGCAGTACTTC

j_call: TRBJ1-2
v_call: TRBV2
d_call: NA
clone_size: once
cdr3_aa: CASGGRTHYGYTF
cdr3_nt: TGTGCCAGCGGGGGTCGGACACACTATGGCTACACCTTC

j_call: TRBJ1-5
v_call: TRBV7-6
d_call: NA
clone_size: NA
cdr3_aa: CASSLASGQSVQPQHF
cdr3_nt: TGTGCCAGCAGCTTAGCGTCGGGACAATCCGTTCAGCCCCAGCATTTT

j_call: TRBJ2-2
v_call: TRBV5-5
d_call: NA
clone_size: few
cdr3_aa: CASSRTGTPTGELFF
cdr3_nt: TGTGCCAGCAGCCGAACCGGGACCCCAACCGGGGAGCTGTTTTTT

j_call: TRBJ1-2
v_call: TRBV5-8
d_call: NA
clone_size: NA
cdr3_aa: CASSLDGAGYTF
cdr3_nt: TGTGCCAGCAGCTTGGATGGGGCTGGCTACACCTTC

j_call: TRBJ1-1
v_call: TRBV11-3
d_call: NA
clone_size: NA
cdr3_aa: CASSPIGNRENTEAFF
cdr3_nt: TGTGCCAGCAGCCCGATAGGCAACAGGGAAAACACTGAAGCTTTCTTT

j_call: TRBJ2-4
v_call: TRBV11-1
d_call: TRBD1
clone_size: NA
cdr3_aa: CASRSDRALAKNIQYF
cdr3_nt: TGTGCCAGCAGATCGGACAGGGCGCTAGCCAAAAACATTCAGTACTTC

j_call: TRBJ2-3
v_call: TRBV11-1
d_call: NA
clone_size: NA
cdr3_aa: CASSLGRRDTQYF
cdr3_nt: TGTGCCAGCAGCTTAGGCCGACGGGATACGCAGTATTTT

j_call: TRBJ1-1
v_call: TRBV27
d_call: TRBD1
clone_size: NA
cdr3_aa: CASTSGGTEAFF
cdr3_nt: TGTGCCAGCACCTCAGGGGGAACTGAAGCTTTCTTT

j_call: TRBJ2-5
v_call: TRBV5-5
d_call: NA
clone_size: NA
cdr3_aa: CASRKSPQETQYF
cdr3_nt: TGTGCCAGCAGGAAATCCCCACAAGAGACCCAGTACTTC

j_call: TRBJ1-1
v_call: TRBV4-1
d_call: NA
clone_size: once
cdr3_aa: CASSQPQGRNTEAFF
cdr3_nt: TGCGCCAGCAGCCAACCCCAGGGAAGGAACACTGAAGCTTTCTTT

j_call: TRBJ2-3
v_call: TRBV24-1
d_call: NA
clone_size: NA
cdr3_aa: CATSDLPLQSSTDTQYF
cdr3_nt: TGTGCCACCAGTGATTTGCCCCTACAGTCTAGCACAGATACGCAGTATTTT

j_call: TRBJ1-4
v_call: TRBV18
d_call: NA
clone_size: NA
cdr3_aa: CASSPPGRRNEKLFF
cdr3_nt: TGTGCCAGCTCACCACCCGGGAGGCGTAATGAAAAACTGTTTTTT

j_call: TRBJ1-4
v_call: TRBV23-1
d_call: NA
clone_size: once
cdr3_aa: CASSHGRGHEKLFF
cdr3_nt: TGCGCCAGCAGTCACGGCAGGGGACATGAAAAACTGTTTTTT

j_call: TRBJ2-1
v_call: TRBV9
d_call: TRBD2
clone_size: NA
cdr3_aa: CASSIRTSGRDEQFF
cdr3_nt: TGTGCCAGCAGCATACGGACTAGCGGGAGGGATGAGCAGTTCTTC

j_call: TRBJ2-2
v_call: TRBV5-1
d_call: TRBD1
clone_size: NA
cdr3_aa: CASSRPNSGQVTGELFF
cdr3_nt: TGCGCCAGCAGCCGCCCCAATTCGGGACAGGTCACCGGGGAGCTGTTTTTT

j_call: TRBJ2-7
v_call: TRBV5-4
d_call: NA
clone_size: NA
cdr3_aa: CACGTRTEQYF
cdr3_nt: TGTGCCTGTGGGACTCGGACCGAGCAGTACTTC

j_call: TRBJ1-1
v_call: TRBV7-9
d_call: NA
clone_size: NA
cdr3_aa: CASSLAPVSRTTEAFF
cdr3_nt: TGTGCCAGCAGCTTAGCCCCTGTTTCGCGTACGACTGAAGCTTTCTTT

j_call: TRBJ2-7
v_call: TRBV10-2
d_call: NA
clone_size: NA
cdr3_aa: CASSTLRASSYEQYF
cdr3_nt: TGCGCCAGCAGTACACTAAGAGCTAGCAGCTACGAGCAGTACTTC

j_call: TRBJ2-3
v_call: TRBV7-2
d_call: NA
clone_size: NA
cdr3_aa: CASSLSRGRDTQYF
cdr3_nt: TGTGCCAGCAGCTTGAGCCGGGGACGGGATACGCAGTATTTT

j_call: TRBJ1-2
v_call: TRBV2
d_call: NA
clone_size: NA
cdr3_aa: CASSLGIDYGYTF
cdr3_nt: TGTGCCAGCAGTTTAGGGATTGACTATGGCTACACCTTC

j_call: TRBJ1-1
v_call: TRBV25-1
d_call: NA
clone_size: NA
cdr3_aa: CASSDPGTEAFF
cdr3_nt: TGTGCCAGCAGTGACCCGGGAACTGAAGCTTTCTTT

j_call: TRBJ2-3
v_call: TRBV13
d_call: NA
clone_size: once
cdr3_aa: CASSWGQLTQYF
cdr3_nt: TGTGCCAGCAGCTGGGGCCAGTTAACGCAGTATTTT

j_call: TRBJ2-1
v_call: TRBV7-9
d_call: NA
clone_size: NA
cdr3_aa: CANRPSSYNEQFF
cdr3_nt: TGTGCCAACCGACCGAGCTCCTACAATGAGCAGTTCTTC

j_call: TRBJ2-5
v_call: TRBV5-6
d_call: NA
clone_size: NA
cdr3_aa: CASSLGVGETQYF
cdr3_nt: TGTGCCAGCAGCTTGGGGGTAGGAGAGACCCAGTACTTC

j_call: TRBJ2-3
v_call: TRBV19
d_call: TRBD1
clone_size: NA
cdr3_aa: CASSTGTGITDTQYF
cdr3_nt: TGTGCCAGTAGTACCGGGACAGGGATAACAGATACGCAGTATTTT

j_call: TRBJ1-5
v_call: TRBV6-5
d_call: NA
clone_size: NA
cdr3_aa: CASRGVGNQPQHF
cdr3_nt: TGTGCCAGCAGGGGCGTCGGCAATCAGCCCCAGCATTTT

j_call: TRBJ1-2
v_call: TRBV7-6
d_call: NA
clone_size: NA
cdr3_aa: CASSLGAGLSYTF
cdr3_nt: TGTGCCAGCAGCTTAGGGGCAGGGTTGAGCTACACCTTC

j_call: TRBJ2-1
v_call: TRBV10-3
d_call: TRBD2
clone_size: once
cdr3_aa: CAISETNSGKEFF
cdr3_nt: TGTGCCATCAGTGAGACCAATAGCGGGAAGGAGTTCTTC

j_call: TRBJ2-2
v_call: TRBV6-5
d_call: TRBD2
clone_size: NA
cdr3_aa: CASSYLTSGRPGELFF
cdr3_nt: TGTGCCAGCAGTTACTTGACTAGCGGGAGACCCGGGGAGCTGTTTTTT

j_call: TRBJ2-7
v_call: TRBV7-9
d_call: NA
clone_size: NA
cdr3_aa: CASRRAGSQPYEQYF
cdr3_nt: TGTGCCAGCAGACGCGCCGGGAGCCAACCCTACGAGCAGTACTTC

j_call: TRBJ2-5
v_call: TRBV18
d_call: TRBD2
clone_size: NA
cdr3_aa: CASSNAASGSETQYF
cdr3_nt: TGTGCCAGCTCAAATGCGGCTAGCGGTTCAGAGACCCAGTACTTC

j_call: TRBJ2-7
v_call: TRBV7-9
d_call: TRBD1
clone_size: NA
cdr3_aa: CASSPAGTGGYEQYF
cdr3_nt: TGTGCCAGCAGCCCTGCCGGGACAGGGGGCTACGAGCAGTACTTC

j_call: TRBJ1-1
v_call: TRBV12-5
d_call: TRBD1
clone_size: NA
cdr3_aa: CASGLGRGDRPPEDTEAFF
cdr3_nt: TGTGCTAGTGGTTTGGGTAGGGGGGACAGACCGCCGGAGGACACTGAAGCTTTCTTT

j_call: TRBJ2-1
v_call: TRBV6-1
d_call: NA
clone_size: NA
cdr3_aa: CASSELGLNYNEQFF
cdr3_nt: TGTGCCAGCAGTGAACTGGGACTGAACTACAATGAGCAGTTCTTC